These 29 T cell receptor delta chains share one sample of origin, sequenced in a study of delta chains in infants with herpesvirus infections. PBMC RNA was reverse transcribed using gamma-chain- and delta-chain-specific primers. TCRdb reanalyzed the RT-PCR reads using CATT. The sample carries 700 to 900 delta-chain clones, roughly 12% recorded once. Specimen: peripheral blood, collected at time point 2 of longitudinal follow-up. These receptors were taken from a human donor who was a Ugandan infant, either HIV-exposed or HIV-unexposed (not recorded which).

Within the sample, this clone is large. Within the sample, other DNA sequences also encode this same CDR3. This chain uses TRDV2 with TRDJ1, with 9 bases aligning to TRDD3. The J gene, not given by TCRdb, was assigned here from a germline match of the nucleotide sequence. V lost 2 bases to trimming and J lost 4 bases; unmatched junction nucleotides: 1. CDR1 GEAIGNYY and CDR2 EKD come from the germline V gene. CDR3 length: 13 amino acids. CDR3 amino acids: CACDILGDDKLIF. In nucleotides, the CDR3 is TGTGCCTGTGACATACTGGGGGACGATAAACTCATCTTT.

CDR3 in amino acids: CALGEPRGTCRTDKLIF. CDR3 nucleotide sequence: TGTGCTCTTGGGGAGCCTCGGGGGACCTGTAGGACCGATAAACTCATCTTT. The chain carries TRDV1 and TRDJ1, with D possibly TRDD3 on 6 matching bases. Germline CDR1 reads TSWWSYY; CDR2 reads QGS. The CDR3 spans 17 residues. V dropped 3 bases and J dropped 2 bases, with 19 bases sitting between them.

By sample share, this clone is medium-sized (0.01 to 0.1%). V and J are TRDV2 and TRDJ3, with 8 nucleotides matching TRDD3. CDR1 is GEAIGNYY, CDR2 EKD, per germline. After removal of 0 bases from V and 1 base from J, the junction contained 10 bases not matched to a gene. The CDR3 totals 20 residues. The CDR3, as DNA: TGTGCCTGTGACACCCTCCGGAGGTTGGGGGATTCCTGGGACACCCGACAGATGTTTTTC. It is translated as CACDTLRRLGDSWDTRQMFF.

By sample share, this clone is large. This CDR3 is also generated by other DNA sequences in the sample. The chain is built from TRDV1 and TRDJ1, with 7 bases lining up with TRDD3. The CDR3 runs 19 residues. V shed 1 base and J 0 bases; nucleotides not matched to a gene: 14. Germline-derived CDR1 and CDR2 are TSWWSYY and QGS. The CDR3 sequence: CALGERSGWGLRNTDKLIF. The CDR3 DNA is TGTGCTCTTGGGGAACGATCCGGCTGGGGGCTAAGGAACACCGATAAACTCATCTTT.

Details on this clone: A read error is the likely source, as a far larger clone sits one nucleotide away. The V and J genes are TRDV2 and TRDJ3, with 7 bases that match TRDD3. TCRdb lists no J gene, so it was determined here by aligning the DNA to germline. V lost 3 bases and J lost 1; bases outside the gene matches: 11. Per the germline V gene, CDR1 is GEAIGNYY and CDR2 is EKD. CDR3 length: 19 amino acids. This CDR3 reads CACDSPGGPGSWDTRQMFF. The CDR3 DNA follows: TGTGCCTGTGACTCCCCTGGGGGCCCCGGTTCCTGGGACACCCGACAGATGTTTTTC.

This clone occurred once. The protein in TCRdb stems from a much larger clone and differs at residue 9 from this DNA's translation, likely a read error; here the protein is translated from the DNA. This CDR3 reads CALGESASPPLTAQLFF. The CDR3 DNA sequence: TGTGCTCTTGGGGAATCCGCCTCCCCCCCCTTGACAGCACAACTCTTCTTT. V gene TRDV1 combines with J gene TRDJ2, with D unresolved. TCRdb records no J gene; here it was assigned by comparing the DNA to germline. The CDR3 covers 17 residues. CDR1 is TSWWSYY and CDR2 is QGS in the germline V gene. V was cut by 2 bases and J by 2 bases, with 15 bases left in between.

A remark on this clone: A far larger clone lies a single base away; this is likely a read error. This rearrangement joins TRDV1 to TRDJ2; D gene ambiguous. Germline V gene lookup returns CDR1 TSWWSYY and CDR2 QGS. This CDR3 spans 17 amino acids. V dropped 2 bases and J dropped 2 bases, with 15 bases sitting between them. The CDR3 sequence: CALGESVSLPLTAQLFF. DNA for the CDR3: TGTGCTCTTGGGGAATCCGTCTCCCTCCCCTTGACAGCACAACTCTTCTTT.

Only a few counts were recorded for this clone. Just one base apart from a much larger clone, this may be a read error. The chain carries TRDV1 and TRDJ1, with 9 nucleotides matching TRDD3. This CDR3 is 18 amino acids long. The V gene end was trimmed by 4 bases and the J gene end by 0 bases; junction bases not matched to a gene: 12. Germline CDR1 reads TSWWSYY; CDR2 reads QGS. The CDR3 sequence is CALGVSARSGGYTDKLIF. The CDR3, as DNA: TGTGCTCTTGGGGTATCCGCCCGATCTGGGGGATACACCGATAAACTCATCTTT.

The chain carries TRDV2 and TRDJ1; 7 nucleotides align to TRDD3. The J gene, left out of TCRdb, was set here by checking the DNA against germline. The CDR3 runs 17 residues. After removal of 3 bases from V and 4 bases from J, the junction contained 16 bases not matched to a gene. Germline CDR1 and CDR2: GEAIGNYY and EKD. The CDR3, as DNA: TGTGCCTGTGACCCCGTACTGGGGATCGAACCGAACGATAAACTCATCTTT. Its translation is CACDPVLGIEPNDKLIF.

In this sample, this clone turned up a few times. This sequence may be a read error, since a much larger clone differs from it by one base. The CDR3 loop reads CALGEEPLLWGIDTDKLIF. In nucleotides, the CDR3 is TGTGCTCTTGGGGAAGAGCCCTTACTCTGGGGGATAGACACCGATAAACTCATCTTT. The V gene is TRDV1, the J gene TRDJ1, with 10 bases identical to TRDD3. V shed 2 bases and J 0 bases; nucleotides not matched to a gene: 12. The CDR3 has 19 residues. Germline-derived CDR1 and CDR2 are TSWWSYY and QGS.

This clone appeared a few times. The J gene is TRDJ1, the V gene TRDV1; D may be TRDD3 (8 bases). Here the J gene was assigned by germline matching of the DNA, as TCRdb has none. The V gene's germline CDR1 is TSWWSYY and CDR2 QGS. Between the trimmed V and J ends, which lost 3 bases and 2 bases, there was a span of 22 bases. The CDR3 consists of 18 residues. The CDR3 DNA reads as TGTGCTCTTGGGGACCCTTTCCTACGCTCTGGGGGAACCGATAAACTCATCTTT. This sequence encodes CALGDPFLRSGGTDKLIF.

This clone was detected only a few times. The rearrangement joins TRDV2 to TRDJ1; no clear D. The CDR3 spans 10 residues. Trimming stripped 0 bases from V and 5 bases from J, with 0 bases between. Germline-derived CDR1 and CDR2 are GEAIGNYY and EKD. CDR3 region: CACDTDKLIF. As DNA, the CDR3 is TGTGCCTGTGACACCGATAAACTCATCTTT.

This clone was seen just once. A read error is likely here: a far larger clone is one base away. This chain uses TRAV38-2/DV8 with TRDJ1; D is perhaps TRDD2 (5 bases). Matching the DNA to germline supplied the J gene, which TCRdb does not give. Germline CDR1 reads TSESDYY; CDR2 reads QEAYKQQN. This CDR3 has 16 amino acids. The V gene lost 0 bases and the J gene lost 3 bases, with 15 bases spanning the gap. The CDR3 loop reads CAYRSAYPLLSDKLIF. DNA of the CDR3: TGTGCTTATAGGAGCGCGTATCCCCTTCTGTCCGATAAACTCATCTTT.

This chain joins TRDV2 and TRDJ1, with D perhaps TRDD3 (5 bases). No J gene was available from TCRdb, and it was assigned here by a germline match of the DNA. V was trimmed by 0 bases and J by 5 bases, leaving 15 bases between them. CDR1 GEAIGNYY and CDR2 EKD come from the germline V gene. The length of the CDR3 is 15 residues. CDR3 protein: CACDTEGNTPDKLIF. The CDR3 DNA reads TGTGCCTGTGACACCGAGGGGAATACGCCTGATAAACTCATCTTT.

This clone counts as large. The chain employs TRDV1 and TRDJ1; TRDD3 matches 10 bases. V lost 2 bases, J lost 0 bases, and 12 bases stayed unmatched. CDR3 size: 19 residues. Germline CDR1 and CDR2: TSWWSYY and QGS. CDR3 in amino acids: CALGEEPILWGIDTDKLIF. CDR3 in DNA: TGTGCTCTTGGGGAAGAGCCCATACTCTGGGGGATAGACACCGATAAACTCATCTTT.

About this clone itself: A much larger clone lies one base from this, so it may be a read error. The chain links TRDV1 to TRDJ1; D remains unclear. The CDR3 spans 17 residues. Germline CDR1 is TSWWSYY and CDR2 is QGS. V was clipped by 7 bases and J by 0 bases, with 21 bases between them. CDR3 region: CALVDSLESPYTDKLIF. CDR3 DNA: TGTGCTCTTGTGGATTCTCTTGAGTCACCGTACACCGATAAACTCATCTTT.

Judged by abundance, this clone is large. This sequence joins TRDV1 and TRDJ2; 12 positions match TRDD3. The J segment lost 1 base and the V segment lost 3 bases, leaving 21 bases of the junction unmatched. The V gene's germline CDR1 is TSWWSYY and CDR2 QGS. CDR3 size: 23 residues. CDR3 in DNA: TGTGCTCTTGGGGAGCCGTTTCCTACGGGGGTACTGGGGGATACAGATTTGACAGCACAACTCTTCTTT. Translating gives CALGEPFPTGVLGDTDLTAQLFF.

Regarding this clone: With a much larger clone just one base away, this may be a read error. This CDR3 reads CALGESYIYWGFITDKLIF. The CDR3 DNA is TGTGCTCTTGGGGAATCCTACATCTACTGGGGGTTCATTACAGATAAACTCATCTTT. No V gene was called, and the J gene is TRDJ1; no check of the table's D call, TRDD3, against the DNA was made. The CDR3 consists of 19 residues.

This clone was counted a few times. Since a far larger clone is one base different, this is likely a read error. This specimen includes other DNA sequences encoding the same CDR3. This chain uses TRDV1 with TRDJ1, with D tentatively TRDD2 or TRDD3 (6 bases each). V was clipped by 3 bases and J by 0 bases, with 20 bases between them. CDR3 length equals 18 residues. Per germline, CDR1 TSWWSYY and CDR2 QGS. The CDR3 loop is CALGDPPTRGTDTDKLIF. The CDR3 region has the DNA TGTGCTCTTGGGGACCCTCCTACGCGGGGGACCGACACCGATAAACTCATCTTT.

In its sample, this clone is hyperexpanded (1% or more). Other DNA variants within this sample encode the same CDR3. The chain is built from TRDV2 and TRDJ2; TRDD3 aligns across 9 bases. Germline V lookup: CDR1 GEAIGNYY, CDR2 EKD. The ends lost 4 bases at V and 0 bases at J; junction bases unmatched: 5. This CDR3 has 16 residues. The CDR3 DNA sequence: TGTGCCTGTGAAGGACTGGGGGAGGCTTTGACAGCACAACTCTTCTTT. Its translation is CACEGLGEALTAQLFF.

To note about this clone: A much bigger clone sits one base away, suggesting this may be a read error. CDR3 amino acids: CACDILGDDKLFF. CDR3 DNA: TGTGCCTGTGACATACTGGGGGACGATAAACTCTTCTTT. The genes are TRDV2 and TRDJ2; 9 bases are a match to TRDD3. TCRdb lists no J gene, so it was determined here by aligning the DNA to germline. Germline-derived CDR1 and CDR2 are GEAIGNYY and EKD. The CDR3 extends over 13 amino acids. Losses at the gene ends were 2 bases for V and 12 bases for J; bases not matched to a gene: 6.

Of note for this clone: One base separates it from a far larger clone, so it is likely a read error. This rearrangement joins TRDV1 to TRDJ2; 9 nucleotides agree with TRDD3. TCRdb carries no J gene annotation; the J gene was assigned here by matching the DNA with germline. This CDR3 contains 22 residues. Trimming removed 2 bases from V and 12 bases from J; junction bases left unmatched: 31. Germline loops: CDR1 TSWWSYY, CDR2 QGS. The CDR3: CALGESRLPPYWGTYYTDKLFF. CDR3 nucleotides: TGTGCTCTTGGGGAATCCCGCCTTCCCCCTTACTGGGGGACCTATTACACCGATAAACTCTTCTTT.

This clone is termed large. Here the CDR3 DNA reads TGTGCCTGTGACACTTTTACTGGGGGATACGCTTCCTGGGACACCCGACAGATGTTTTTC. Residues: CACDTFTGGYASWDTRQMFF. This chain uses TRDV2 with TRDJ3; 13 bases map to TRDD3. The CDR3 has 20 amino acids. V was pared by 1 base and J by 1 base, with 6 bases of the junction left unmatched. Germline V CDR1 and CDR2: GEAIGNYY, EKD.

This clone has only a few counts. The chain uses TRDV1 and TRDJ1; 9 nucleotides align to TRDD3. V shed 2 bases, J shed 0 bases, and the junction held 22 bases outside the gene matches. The CDR3 sequence is 22 residues long. The V gene's germline CDR1 is TSWWSYY and CDR2 QGS. The CDR3 DNA is TGTGCTCTTGGGGAAATTAGGAACAACTGGGGGAACCGCACCGATCACACCGATAAACTCATCTTT. Its translation: CALGEIRNNWGNRTDHTDKLIF.

Relative to its sample, this clone is large (0.1 to 1%). J is TRDJ2 and V is TRDV2; 9 bases fit TRDD3. Trimming took 2 bases from V and 4 from J; bases not matched to a gene: 10. The germline CDR1 and CDR2 sequences are GEAIGNYY and EKD. This CDR3 region has 17 residues. The CDR3 DNA follows: TGTGCCTGTGACAAAATTCCTACGGGGATACGGACAGCACAACTCTTCTTT. As protein: CACDKIPTGIRTAQLFF.

A note on this clone: A much larger clone lies one base from this, so it may be a read error. Other DNA sequences within the sample encode an identical CDR3. The V and J genes are TRDV1 and TRDJ1; TRDD3 matches 13 bases. This CDR3 has 25 amino acids. CDR1 and CDR2 (germline): TSWWSYY, QGS. The junction had 31 bases not matched to a gene; V was cut back by 1 base and J by 5 bases. CDR3 sequence: CALGEPPESYPSTGGYAKTTDKLIF. CDR3 nucleotide sequence: TGTGCTCTTGGGGAACCCCCTGAATCCTACCCCTCTACTGGGGGATACGCGAAAACCACTGATAAACTCATCTTT.

With regard to this clone: The likely explanation is a read error, given a far larger clone one base away. CDR3 amino acids: CALGEKEGDTDKLIF. CDR3 bases: TGTGCTCTTGGGGAAAAGGAGGGGGACACCGATAAACTCATCTTT. V usage is TRDV1 and J usage is TRDJ1; D is perhaps TRDD3 (5 bases). The J gene, left out of TCRdb, was set here by checking the DNA against germline. V lost 2 bases to trimming and J lost 0 bases, with 10 bases between them. The CDR3 is made up of 15 amino acids. The germline V gene has CDR1 TSWWSYY and CDR2 QGS.

This clone is judged medium-sized. The chain has TRDV1 and TRDJ1; the match to TRDD3 covers 7 bases. Germline CDR1 is TSWWSYY and CDR2 is QGS. The CDR3 consists of 20 residues. Trimming took 2 bases from V and 0 from J; bases not matched to a gene: 18. CDR3 in DNA: TGTGCTCTTGGGGAAGTAATATGTGCTGGGGGGGGTTCGTACACCGATAAACTCATCTTT. Encoded protein: CALGEVICAGGGSYTDKLIF.

This clone was counted only a few times. V usage is TRDV2 and J usage is TRDJ1; 13 bases align to TRDD3. V lost 3 bases, J lost 4 bases, and 10 bases stayed unmatched. CDR1 and CDR2 (germline): GEAIGNYY, EKD. The CDR3 is 17 amino acids. The CDR3 DNA reads as TGTGCCTGTGACTCTTTACTGGGGGATACGCGGCTCGATAAACTCATCTTT. It encodes CACDSLLGDTRLDKLIF.